This entry describes one T cell receptor (beta chain). Its antigen is currently unknown. The TCR alpha and TCR beta cDNA libraries, bearing sample barcodes and UMIs, were generated by 5'RACE using constant-segment primers. Each CDR3 protein gets one entry after TCRdb re-called the 5' RACE reads with MiXCR. The sample lists over 450,000 distinct CDR3 sequences, 20% occurring once. The source of the sample is a study of T-cell memory formation after mild COVID-19. The study, taken as a whole, reports: Pre-infection memory already had some responding clones, implying cross-reactive memory joined.

CDR3 length: 11 residues. The germline gives CDR1 SQVTM, CDR2 ANQGSEA. Sequencing was carried out using PBMCs or a T cell subset sorted from them (not recorded which). The chain carries TRBV29-1 and TRBJ2-3; the D is unclear. This clonotype originated in an adult woman who had mild COVID-19 (a few samples of this study predate the infection). Cell type and time point are not known. CDR3 sequence (DNA): TGCAGGGCCGTGAGCACAGATACGCAGTATTTT. Encoded protein: CRAVSTDTQYF.